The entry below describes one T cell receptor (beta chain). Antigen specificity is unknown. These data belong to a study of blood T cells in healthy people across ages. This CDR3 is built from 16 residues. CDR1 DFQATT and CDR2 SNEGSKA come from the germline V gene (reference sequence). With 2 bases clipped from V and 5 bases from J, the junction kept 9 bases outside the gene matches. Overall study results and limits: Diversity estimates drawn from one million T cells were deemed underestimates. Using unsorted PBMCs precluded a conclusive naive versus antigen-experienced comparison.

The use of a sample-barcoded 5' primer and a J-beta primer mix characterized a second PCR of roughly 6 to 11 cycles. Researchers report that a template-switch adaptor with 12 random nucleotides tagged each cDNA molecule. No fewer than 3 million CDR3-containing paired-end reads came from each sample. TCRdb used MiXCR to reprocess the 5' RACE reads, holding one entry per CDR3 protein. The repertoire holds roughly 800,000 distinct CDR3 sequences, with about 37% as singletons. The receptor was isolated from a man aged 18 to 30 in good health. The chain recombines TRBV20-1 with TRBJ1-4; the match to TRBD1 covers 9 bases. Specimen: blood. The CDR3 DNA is TGCAGTGCTAGAAGTTCTATAGACAGGGGGAATGAAAAACTGTTTTTT. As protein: CSARSSIDRGNEKLFF.